The clone carrying this T cell receptor (beta chain) was seen at least ten times. The authors' processing: Variation in CDR3 across clinicopathological groups served as the basis for constructing a distant-metastasis classifier in papillary thyroid cancer. TCRdb re-called clones from the PCR reads using MiXCR. The V and J calls reflect TCRdb's pipeline rather than the authors' work. The top ten hold over 20% of the sample, which has tens of thousands of clones, roughly 16% seen once. The ends lost 5 bases at V and 7 bases at J; junction bases unmatched: 9. Per the germline V gene, CDR1 is SGHTA and CDR2 is FQGNSA. CDR3 length: 15 amino acids. The data were taken from a study of metastatic and nonmetastatic thyroid tumors. The overall study: Repertoire comparison spanned blood and tumor or nodule tissue of malignant and benign thyroid patients.

Thyroid surgery took place with no prior treatment in any patient. The receptor's source is a female donor with papillary thyroid cancer or a benign thyroid nodule (not recorded which). Some clones in this sample may be carry-over from other donors' samples. Input material: blood. This chain connects TRBV7-2 to TRBJ2-2; 8 nucleotides line up with TRBD2. The CDR3 region is CASSLRAGGFGELFF. Here the CDR3 DNA reads TGTGCCAGCAGCCTTCGGGCGGGAGGTTTCGGGGAGCTGTTTTTT.